This TCR beta chain is drawn from a study of shared clonotypes between healthy human individuals. With 1 base clipped from V and 7 bases from J, the junction kept 13 bases outside the gene matches. The CDR3 has 16 amino acids. Germline CDR1 reads GTSNPN; CDR2 reads SVGIG (reference sequence). Per the authors' pipeline: Junction-only immunoSEQ data arrived without quality scores, meaning filtering differed. This table comes from immunoSEQ multiplex PCR, and its TCRdb copy is limited to in-frame clones, with some not included. The DNA was the basis for D and trimming; V, J and clone size are from that table. The table has about 490,000 clones, 65% to 85% seen once.

Source material: PBMCs. The chain has TRBV30 and TRBJ1-1; 9 bases align to TRBD1. The TCR sequence derives from a woman between 40 and 50 years old in good health. Some clones in this sample may be carry-over from other donors' samples. The CDR3 is CAWSAAPPGQGFEAFF. The CDR3 DNA reads as TGTGCCTGGAGTGCCGCACCCCCGGGACAGGGTTTTGAAGCTTTCTTT.